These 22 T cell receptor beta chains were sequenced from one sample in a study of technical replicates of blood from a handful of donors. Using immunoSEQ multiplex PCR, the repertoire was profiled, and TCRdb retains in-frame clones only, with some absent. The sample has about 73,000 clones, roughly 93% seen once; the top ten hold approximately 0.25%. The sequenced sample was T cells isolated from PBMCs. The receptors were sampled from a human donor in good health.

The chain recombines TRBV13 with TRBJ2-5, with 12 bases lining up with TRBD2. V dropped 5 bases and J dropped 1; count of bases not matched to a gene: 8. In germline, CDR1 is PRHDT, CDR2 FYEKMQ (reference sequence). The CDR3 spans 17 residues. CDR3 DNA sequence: TGTGCCAGCAGCCTTCTGACTAGCGGGGGTCCCCAAGAGACCCAGTACTTC. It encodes CASSLLTSGGPQETQYF.

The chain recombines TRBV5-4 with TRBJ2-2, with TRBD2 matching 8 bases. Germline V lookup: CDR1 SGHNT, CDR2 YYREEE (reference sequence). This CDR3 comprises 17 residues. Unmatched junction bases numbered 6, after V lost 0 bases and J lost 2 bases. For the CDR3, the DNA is TGTGCCAGCAGCTTGGCGGGGGCGGGGGGCAACACCGGGGAGCTGTTTTTT. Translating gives CASSLAGAGGNTGELFF.

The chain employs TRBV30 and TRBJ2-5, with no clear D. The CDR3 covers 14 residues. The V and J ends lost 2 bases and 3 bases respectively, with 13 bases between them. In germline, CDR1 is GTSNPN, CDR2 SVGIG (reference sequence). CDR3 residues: CAWSLMVRKETQYF. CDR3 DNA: TGTGCCTGGAGTCTCATGGTCAGGAAAGAGACCCAGTACTTC.

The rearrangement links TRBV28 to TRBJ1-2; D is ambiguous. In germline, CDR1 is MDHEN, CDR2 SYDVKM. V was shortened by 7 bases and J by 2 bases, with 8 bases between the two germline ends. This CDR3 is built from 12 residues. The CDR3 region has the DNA TGTGCCAGCACCCCGAGGAACTATGGCTACACCTTC. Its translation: CASTPRNYGYTF.

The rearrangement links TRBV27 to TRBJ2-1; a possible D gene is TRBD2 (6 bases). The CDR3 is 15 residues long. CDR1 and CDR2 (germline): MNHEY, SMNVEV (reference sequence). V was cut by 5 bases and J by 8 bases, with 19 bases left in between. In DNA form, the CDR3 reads TGTGCCAGCAGTGAAGATCGGGACTTGGGGTATGAGCAGTTCTTC. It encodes CASSEDRDLGYEQFF.

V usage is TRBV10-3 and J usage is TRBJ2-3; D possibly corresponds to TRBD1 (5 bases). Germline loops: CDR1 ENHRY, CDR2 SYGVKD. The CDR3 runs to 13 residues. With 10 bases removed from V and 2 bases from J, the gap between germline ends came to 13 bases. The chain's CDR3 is CATEQGNTDTQYF. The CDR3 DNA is TGTGCCACCGAGCAGGGTAACACAGATACGCAGTATTTT.

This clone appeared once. The CDR3 DNA reads TGTGCCATCAGTGAACCGGGGGGCGGACTCAATGAGCAGTTCTTC. It specifies CAISEPGGGLNEQFF. V is TRBV10-3 and J is TRBJ2-1; the D gene is possibly TRBD2 (7 bases). The CDR3 is 15 amino acids. V dropped 3 bases and J dropped 6 bases, with 15 bases sitting between them. Germline V lookup: CDR1 ENHRY, CDR2 SYGVKD.

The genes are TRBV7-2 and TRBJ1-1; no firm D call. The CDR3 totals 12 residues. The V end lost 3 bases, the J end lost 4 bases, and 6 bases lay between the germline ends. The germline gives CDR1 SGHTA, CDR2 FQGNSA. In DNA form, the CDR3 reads TGTGCCAGCAGCTTGATACTCACTGAAGCTTTCTTT. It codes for CASSLILTEAFF.

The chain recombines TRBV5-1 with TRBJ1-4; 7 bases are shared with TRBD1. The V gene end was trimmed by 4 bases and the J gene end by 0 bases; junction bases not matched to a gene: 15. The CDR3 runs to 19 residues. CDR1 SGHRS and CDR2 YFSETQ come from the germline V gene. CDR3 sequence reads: CASSPAPMTGSATNEKLFF. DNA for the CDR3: TGCGCCAGCAGCCCGGCCCCTATGACAGGGTCGGCAACTAATGAAAAACTGTTTTTT. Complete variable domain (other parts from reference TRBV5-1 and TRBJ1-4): KAGVTQTPRYLIKTRGQQVTLSCSPISGHRSVSWYQQTPGQGLQFLFEYFSETQRNKGNFPGRFSGRQFSNSRSEMNVSTLELGDSALYLCASSPAPMTGSATNEKLFFGSGTQLSVL.

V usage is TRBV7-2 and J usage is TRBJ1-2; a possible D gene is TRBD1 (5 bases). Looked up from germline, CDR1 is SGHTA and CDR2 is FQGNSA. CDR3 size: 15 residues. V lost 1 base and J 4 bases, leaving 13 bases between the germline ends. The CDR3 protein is CASSLEGQGAYGYTF. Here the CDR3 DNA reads TGTGCCAGCAGCTTAGAGGGGCAGGGTGCCTATGGCTACACCTTC.

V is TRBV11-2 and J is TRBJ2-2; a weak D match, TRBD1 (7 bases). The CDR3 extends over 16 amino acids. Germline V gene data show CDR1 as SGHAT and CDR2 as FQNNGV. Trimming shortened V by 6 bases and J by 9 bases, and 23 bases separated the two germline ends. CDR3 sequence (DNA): TGTGCCAGCAGTCTAGGACAGGCGAGGGACTCGAGGGAGCTGTTTTTT. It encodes CASSLGQARDSRELFF.

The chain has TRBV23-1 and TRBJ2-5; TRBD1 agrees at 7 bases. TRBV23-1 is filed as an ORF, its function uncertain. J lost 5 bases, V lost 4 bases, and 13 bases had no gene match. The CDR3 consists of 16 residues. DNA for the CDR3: TGCGCCAGCAGTCGAACGACAGGGCCGATGACGGAGACCCAGTACTTC. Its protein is CASSRTTGPMTETQYF.

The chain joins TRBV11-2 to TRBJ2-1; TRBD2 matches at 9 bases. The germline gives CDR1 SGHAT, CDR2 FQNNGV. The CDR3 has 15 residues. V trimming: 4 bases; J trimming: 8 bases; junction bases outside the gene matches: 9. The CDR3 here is CASSWQRGVGDEQFF. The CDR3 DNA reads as TGTGCCAGCAGCTGGCAGCGGGGGGTAGGCGATGAGCAGTTCTTC.

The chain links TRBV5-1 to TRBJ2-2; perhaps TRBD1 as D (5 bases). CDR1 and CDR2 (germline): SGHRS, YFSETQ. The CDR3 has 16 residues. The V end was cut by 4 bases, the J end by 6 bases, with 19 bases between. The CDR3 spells CASSAPTDSPAGELFF. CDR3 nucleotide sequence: TGCGCCAGCAGCGCACCGACAGACTCACCGGCCGGGGAGCTGTTTTTT.

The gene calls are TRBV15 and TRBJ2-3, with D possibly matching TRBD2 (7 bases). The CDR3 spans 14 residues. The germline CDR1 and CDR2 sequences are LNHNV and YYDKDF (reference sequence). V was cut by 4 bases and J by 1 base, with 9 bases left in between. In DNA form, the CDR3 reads TGTGCCACCAGCAAGGGGGGGCGCACAGATACGCAGTATTTT. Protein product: CATSKGGRTDTQYF.

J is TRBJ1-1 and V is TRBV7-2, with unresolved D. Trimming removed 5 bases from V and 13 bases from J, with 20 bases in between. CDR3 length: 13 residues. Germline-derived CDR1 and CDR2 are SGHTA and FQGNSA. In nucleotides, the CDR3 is TGTGCCAGCAGCCCTGAGGGTTGGGGTGGGGTTTTCTTT. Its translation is CASSPEGWGGVFF.

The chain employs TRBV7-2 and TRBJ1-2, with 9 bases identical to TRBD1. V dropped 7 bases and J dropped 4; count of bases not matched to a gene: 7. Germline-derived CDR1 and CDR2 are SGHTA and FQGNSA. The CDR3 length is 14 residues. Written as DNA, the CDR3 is TGTGCCAGCAAGCCGGCGGACAGGGGCTATGGCTACACCTTC. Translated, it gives CASKPADRGYGYTF.

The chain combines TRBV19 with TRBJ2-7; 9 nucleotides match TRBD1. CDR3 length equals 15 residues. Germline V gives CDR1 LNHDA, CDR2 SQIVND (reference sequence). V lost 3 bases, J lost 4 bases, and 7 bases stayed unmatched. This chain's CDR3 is CASSIFTGTGYEQYF. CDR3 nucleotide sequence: TGTGCCAGTAGTATCTTTACCGGGACAGGGTACGAGCAGTACTTC.

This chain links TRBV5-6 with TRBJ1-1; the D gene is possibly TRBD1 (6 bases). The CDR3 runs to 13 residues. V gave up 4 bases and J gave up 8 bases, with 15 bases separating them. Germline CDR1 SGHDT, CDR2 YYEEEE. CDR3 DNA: TGTGCCAGCAGCCTGGGACACCCCCAGGAAGCTTTCTTT. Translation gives CASSLGHPQEAFF.

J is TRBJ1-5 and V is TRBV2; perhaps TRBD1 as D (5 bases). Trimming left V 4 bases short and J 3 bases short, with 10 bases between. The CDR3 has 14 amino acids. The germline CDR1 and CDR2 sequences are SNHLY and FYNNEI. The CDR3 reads CASSGRVANQPQHF. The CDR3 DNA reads TGTGCCAGCAGTGGCAGGGTTGCCAATCAGCCCCAGCATTTT.

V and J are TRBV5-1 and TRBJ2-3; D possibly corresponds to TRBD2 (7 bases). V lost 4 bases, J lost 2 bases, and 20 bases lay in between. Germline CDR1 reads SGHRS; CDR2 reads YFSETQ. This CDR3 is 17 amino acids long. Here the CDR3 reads CASSRVVGAGDTDTQYF. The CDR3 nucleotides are TGCGCCAGCAGCCGCGTGGTGGGGGCGGGGGACACAGATACGCAGTATTTT.

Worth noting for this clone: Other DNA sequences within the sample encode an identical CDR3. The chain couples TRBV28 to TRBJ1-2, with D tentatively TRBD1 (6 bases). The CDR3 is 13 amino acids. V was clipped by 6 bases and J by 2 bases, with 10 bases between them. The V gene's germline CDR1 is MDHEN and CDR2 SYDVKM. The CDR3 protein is CASSLGQNYGYTF. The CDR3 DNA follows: TGTGCCAGCAGCTTGGGACAAAACTATGGCTACACCTTC.